Below, 25 T cell receptor beta chains from the same sample are listed, as sequenced in a study of regulatory and conventional T cells in RAG deficiency. The table came from immunoSEQ multiplex PCR; TCRdb's copy has only in-frame clones and leaves some out. This sample carries around 33,000 clones, about nine tenths of them seen once, and the ten largest clones take 5.4%. Another study also made use of these data, one on regulatory T cells. That source notes: Primers: 52 TRBV forward and 13 TRBJ reverse.

The source material was CD8+ T cells sorted from blood. These receptors all stem from a human donor in good health.

The V call is TRBV5-4, the J call TRBJ2-7; 11 bases are a match to TRBD2. Trimming cost V 0 bases and J 1 base; bases outside gene matches: 3. In germline, CDR1 is SGHNT, CDR2 YYREEE (reference sequence). The CDR3 sequence is 16 residues long. CDR3 sequence reads: CASSLVASGGSYEQYF. CDR3 bases: TGTGCCAGCAGCTTGGTGGCTAGCGGGGGGTCCTACGAGCAGTACTTC.

The V and J genes are TRBV29-1 and TRBJ1-2; TRBD1 matches 7 bases. After removal of 7 bases from V and 6 bases from J, the junction contained 8 bases not matched to a gene. This CDR3 comprises 12 residues. The germline V gene has CDR1 SQVTM and CDR2 ANQGSEA. DNA of the CDR3: TGCAGCGCCCTTGACAGGGCGAATGGCTACACCTTC. It yields the protein CSALDRANGYTF.

The V and J genes are TRBV7-9 and TRBJ1-1; D call uncertain. The CDR3 is 13 amino acids. Trimming pared 1 base from V and 5 bases from J, leaving 8 bases between. Germline CDR1 reads SEHNR; CDR2 reads FQNEAQ (reference sequence). CDR3 bases: TGTGCCAGCAGCTTAGTTGATGGTACTGAAGCTTTCTTT. Translated: CASSLVDGTEAFF.

The chain is built from TRBV6-6 and TRBJ1-1; D gene unclear. V was cut by 2 bases and J by 6 bases, with 10 bases left in between. The CDR3 is 13 amino acids. Looked up from germline, CDR1 is MNHNY and CDR2 is SVGAGI (reference sequence). The CDR3 loop is CASSYLEGAEAFF. The CDR3 DNA reads as TGTGCCAGCAGTTACCTCGAGGGCGCTGAAGCTTTCTTT.

This clone was seen a few times. The sample carries other DNA sequences with the same CDR3. This chain uses TRBV9 with TRBJ1-6; no firm D call. In germline, CDR1 is SGDLS, CDR2 YYNGEE. The CDR3 length is 14 residues. V was clipped by 0 bases and J by 7 bases, with 8 bases between them. The CDR3 spells CASSVAYRNSPLHF. CDR3 sequence (DNA): TGTGCCAGCAGCGTAGCATACAGAAATTCACCCCTCCACTTT.

J is TRBJ2-1 and V is TRBV11-3; D perhaps matches TRBD2 (5 bases). The CDR3 extends over 14 amino acids. In germline, CDR1 is SGHNT, CDR2 YENEEA. V dropped 5 bases and J dropped 10 bases, with 18 bases sitting between them. CDR3 sequence (DNA): TGTGCCAGCAGCCCCTCTGGCGGGTACCACGAGCAGTTCTTC. This encodes CASSPSGGYHEQFF.

The CDR3 sequence: CASSPSQDYEQYF. DNA of the CDR3: TGCGCCAGCAGCCCGAGTCAGGACTACGAGCAGTACTTC. The rearrangement links TRBV4-1 to TRBJ2-7; D is unresolved. V was shortened by 4 bases and J by 3 bases, with 10 bases between the two germline ends. In germline, CDR1 is MGHRA, CDR2 YSYEKL. CDR3 length: 13 residues.

V is TRBV27 and J is TRBJ2-5; 7 bases are shared with TRBD2. Germline V gene sequence: CDR1 MNHEY, CDR2 SMNVEV (reference sequence). The length of the CDR3 is 14 residues. After removal of 2 bases from V and 5 bases from J, the junction contained 5 bases not matched to a gene. Written as DNA, the CDR3 is TGTGCCAGCAGTTTAAGGGAGGGGTGGGAGACCCAGTACTTC. Translating it yields CASSLREGWETQYF.

The rearrangement uses TRBV28 and TRBJ2-5, with a possible D match to TRBD1 (6 bases). The end of the DNA aligns better with TRBJ2-7, so the J call may be wrong. There are 16 residues in the CDR3. Per germline, CDR1 MDHEN and CDR2 SYDVKM. The CDR3 here is CASSAIQGRGGYEQYF. CDR3 nucleotide sequence: TGTGCCAGCAGTGCAATACAGGGACGGGGTGGGTACGAGCAGTACTTC.

The count of this clone is one. V is TRBV4-1 and J is TRBJ2-2, with TRBD2 matching over 10 bases. Losses at the gene ends were 3 bases for V and 1 base for J; bases not matched to a gene: 2. The CDR3 extends over 16 amino acids. CDR1 and CDR2 from the germline V gene are MGHRA and YSYEKL. CDR3 nucleotide sequence: TGCGCCAGCAGCCACCCTAGCGGGGGGAACACCGGGGAGCTGTTTTTT. This translates into CASSHPSGGNTGELFF.

This rearrangement joins TRBV4-2 to TRBJ2-7, with D possibly TRBD2 on 6 matching bases. The CDR3 totals 14 residues. V dropped 0 bases and J dropped 3 bases, with 9 bases sitting between them. Germline loops: CDR1 LGHNA, CDR2 YNFKEQ. CDR3 coding DNA: TGTGCCAGCAGCCAAGAATTAGCGGACTACGAGCAGTACTTC. Its translation is CASSQELADYEQYF.

CDR3 in amino acids: CASSLLDRDNSPLHF. The CDR3 DNA is TGTGCCAGCAGCCTATTGGACAGGGATAATTCACCCCTCCACTTT. The genes are TRBV7-9 and TRBJ1-6, with TRBD1 matching over 8 bases. Per the germline V gene, CDR1 is SEHNR and CDR2 is FQNEAQ (reference sequence). J lost 5 bases, V lost 5 bases, and 5 bases had no gene match. The CDR3 runs 15 residues.

V gene TRBV2 combines with J gene TRBJ1-2; D is perhaps TRBD1 (5 bases). This CDR3 region has 15 residues. The ends were cut back, 3 bases at V and 4 bases at J, with 15 bases in the middle. The germline CDR1 and CDR2 sequences are SNHLY and FYNNEI. The CDR3 sequence is CASSEVGLRGYGYTF. The DNA of the CDR3 is TGTGCCAGCAGTGAGGTGGGGCTGAGGGGCTATGGCTACACCTTC.

The chain is built from TRBV10-3 and TRBJ1-3, with a weak D call TRBD1 (5 bases). V dropped 6 bases and J dropped 0 bases, with 12 bases sitting between them. The CDR3 length is 15 residues. Germline CDR1 and CDR2: ENHRY and SYGVKD. The CDR3 reads CAISDGHNSGNTIYF. CDR3 nucleotides: TGTGCCATCAGCGACGGACACAACTCTGGAAACACCATATATTTT.

V and J are TRBV11-2 and TRBJ2-1; D is perhaps TRBD2 (5 bases). The CDR3 is made up of 12 amino acids. Germline CDR1 and CDR2: SGHAT and FQNNGV. V lost 5 bases and J lost 8, with 10 bases in between. The CDR3 DNA reads as TGTGCCAGCAGCCGGGATGGTGATGAGCAGTTCTTC. Its protein product is CASSRDGDEQFF. The variable domain in full, completed from reference TRBV11-2 and TRBJ2-1, reads EAGVAQSPRYKIIEKRQSVAFWCNPISGHATLYWYQQILGQGPKLLIQFQNNGVVDDSQLPKDRFSAERLKGVDSTLKIQPAKLEDSAVYLCASSRDGDEQFFGPGTRLTVL.

Comment on this clone: A junction end diverges from the germline sequence, so it may reflect a read error. The V call is TRBV9, the J call TRBJ2-5; TRBD1 agrees at 9 bases. Germline V gives CDR1 SGDLS, CDR2 YYNGEE. The CDR3 contains 14 residues. This CDR3 reads CAGSVGQGSETQYF. In DNA form, the CDR3 reads TGTGCCGGCAGCGTAGGACAGGGGAGCGAGACCCAGTACTTC.

The rearrangement uses TRBV29-1 and TRBJ2-7; 10 bases line up with TRBD1. Germline CDR1 SQVTM, CDR2 ANQGSEA. The CDR3 is made up of 16 amino acids. V lost 1 base and J lost 6; bases outside the gene matches: 12. CDR3: CSVEGVSGTGVSEQYF. CDR3 bases: TGCAGCGTTGAAGGGGTCAGCGGGACAGGGGTTTCCGAGCAGTACTTC.

The chain employs TRBV2 and TRBJ2-2; D perhaps matches TRBD2 (6 bases). The CDR3 is 16 residues long. CDR1 and CDR2 (germline): SNHLY, FYNNEI. Between the trimmed V and J ends, which lost 7 bases and 0 bases, there was a span of 15 bases. CDR3: CASTTPGGSNTGELFF. DNA for the CDR3: TGTGCCAGCACCACCCCTGGAGGGTCGAACACCGGGGAGCTGTTTTTT. The entire variable domain, with the rest obtained from reference TRBV2 and TRBJ2-2, is as follows: EPEVTQTPSHQVTQMGQEVILRCVPISNHLYFYWYRQILGQKVEFLVSFYNNEISEKSEIFDDQFSVERPDGSNFTLKIRSTKLEDSAMYFCASTTPGGSNTGELFFGEGSRLTVL.

The chain couples TRBV6-5 to TRBJ1-1, with D possibly matching TRBD1 (5 bases). Germline values: CDR1 MNHEY, CDR2 SVGAGI. The CDR3 is 12 amino acids. Trimming shortened V by 0 bases and J by 7 bases, and 6 bases separated the two germline ends. CDR3 residues: CASSYSTVEAFF. The CDR3, as DNA: TGTGCCAGCAGTTACTCGACAGTTGAAGCTTTCTTT.

The rearrangement uses TRBV29-1 and TRBJ2-1, with TRBD2 matching 14 bases. J gave up 9 bases and V 3 bases, and 10 bases lay outside the gene matches. CDR1 is SQVTM and CDR2 is ANQGSEA in the germline V gene. The CDR3 length is 16 residues. CDR3 sequence reads: CSVDGGTSGGVVEQFF. The DNA of the CDR3 is TGCAGCGTTGACGGGGGGACTAGCGGGGGAGTCGTTGAGCAGTTCTTC.

The chain employs TRBV15 and TRBJ2-7; tentative D call: TRBD2 (5 bases). V was shortened by 4 bases and J by 4 bases, with 11 bases between the two germline ends. Germline V gene data show CDR1 as LNHNV and CDR2 as YYDKDF (reference sequence). The CDR3 runs 13 residues. The CDR3: CATSTGLFYEQYF. DNA for the CDR3: TGTGCCACCAGCACCGGACTTTTTTACGAGCAGTACTTC.

The chain joins TRBV7-9 to TRBJ2-7; D might be TRBD2 (6 bases). Germline V lookup: CDR1 SEHNR, CDR2 FQNEAQ (reference sequence). V gave up 5 bases and J gave up 2 bases, with 13 bases separating them. The CDR3 totals 14 residues. This CDR3 reads CASSRPGGTYEQYF. Written as DNA, the CDR3 is TGTGCCAGCAGCCGACCCGGGGGTACCTACGAGCAGTACTTC.

The chain combines TRBV10-3 with TRBJ2-7; TRBD1 aligns across 11 bases. The CDR3 has 15 amino acids. V lost 4 bases and J lost 3; bases outside the gene matches: 5. Germline V lookup: CDR1 ENHRY, CDR2 SYGVKD. Here the CDR3 reads CAISGGDRGDYEQYF. The CDR3 DNA is TGTGCCATCAGTGGAGGGGACAGGGGGGACTACGAGCAGTACTTC.

The chain links TRBV7-6 to TRBJ2-7; the match to TRBD1 covers 8 bases. CDR1 and CDR2 from the germline V gene are SGHVS and FNYEAQ. V lost 1 base to trimming and J lost 3 bases; unmatched junction nucleotides: 5. The CDR3 is made up of 15 amino acids. As DNA, the CDR3 is TGTGCCAGCAGCTTAGAGGGACAGGCTTACTACGAGCAGTACTTC. Amino acids: CASSLEGQAYYEQYF.

V gene TRBV13 combines with J gene TRBJ1-6; D call uncertain. Trimming left V 5 bases short and J 7 bases short, with 9 bases between. The CDR3 length is 13 residues. CDR1 and CDR2 (germline): PRHDT, FYEKMQ (reference sequence). The CDR3: CASSKMKNSPLHF. The CDR3 coding sequence is TGTGCCAGCAGCAAGATGAAGAATTCACCCCTCCACTTT.